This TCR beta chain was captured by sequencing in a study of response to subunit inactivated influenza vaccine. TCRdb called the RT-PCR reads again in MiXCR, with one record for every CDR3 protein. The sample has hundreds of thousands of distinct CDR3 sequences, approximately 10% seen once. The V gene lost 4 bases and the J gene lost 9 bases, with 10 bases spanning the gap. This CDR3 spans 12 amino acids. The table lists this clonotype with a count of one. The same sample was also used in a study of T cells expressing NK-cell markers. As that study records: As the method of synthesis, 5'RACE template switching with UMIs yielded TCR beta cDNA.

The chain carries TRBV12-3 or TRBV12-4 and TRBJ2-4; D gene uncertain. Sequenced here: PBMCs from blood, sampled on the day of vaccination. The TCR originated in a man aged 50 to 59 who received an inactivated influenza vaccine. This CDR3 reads CASSSASAIQYF. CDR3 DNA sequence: TGTGCCAGCAGTTCGGCCTCAGCCATTCAGTACTTC.